This TCR beta chain is drawn from a study of blood T cell repertoires in COVID-19. This clone appeared once. The CDR3 contains 13 residues. V gave up 2 bases and J gave up 0 bases, with 2 bases separating them. Germline CDR1 MNHEY, CDR2 SMNVEV (reference sequence). TCRdb keeps only in-frame clones here, not all; method: immunoSEQ multiplex PCR. The sample contains roughly 110,000 clones, 71% of which appear only once. Sequenced material: peripheral blood. The V and J genes are TRBV27 and TRBJ2-1; no definite D call. The TCR was taken from a human donor with acute or convalescent COVID-19. The donor label of this sample is uncertain. The CDR3 DNA sequence: TGTGCCAGCAGTTTACACTCCTACAATGAGCAGTTCTTC. It encodes CASSLHSYNEQFF.